The source of this TCR beta chain is a study of cytomegalovirus exposure and HLA in healthy donors. Findings and limits, study-wide: Analyzed later, association rates of TCRs varied across HLA loci, with DRB1 most and HLA-C fewest.

PCR amplification relied on 60 Vbeta primers (plus 13 Jbeta primers). The protocol was immunoSEQ multiplex PCR, while the TCRdb copy is restricted to in-frame clones and leaves out a portion. This sample has 180,000 or so clones, with 80% to 90% found just once. With respect to this clone: Antigen specificity is unknown. Other DNA sequences within the sample encode an identical CDR3.

The CDR3 runs to 14 residues. J was trimmed by 3 bases and V by 5 bases; bases with no gene match: 4. Germline V gene lookup returns CDR1 LNHDA and CDR2 SQIVND (reference sequence). The receptor was derived from a woman aged 25-40 years in good health and CMV-seronegative. Sequencing used PBMCs. The chain links TRBV19 to TRBJ2-7; TRBD2 aligns across 10 bases. CDR3 amino acids: CASSSASGSYEQYF. CDR3 coding DNA: TGTGCCAGTAGTTCAGCTAGCGGGAGCTACGAGCAGTACTTC.